Sequencing of this T cell receptor beta chain was carried out in a study of blood T cell repertoires in COVID-19. The method was immunoSEQ multiplex PCR; TCRdb's version includes in-frame clones alone and lacks a portion of them. The sample has some 250,000 clones; about nine tenths are singletons. This CDR3 contains 16 residues. Trimming took 0 bases from V and 2 from J, leaving 12 bases between them. Germline lookup yields CDR1 SGHNT and CDR2 YYREEE (reference sequence). The sequence came from a human donor in a cohort exposed to, infected with or recovered from COVID-19 (not recorded which). The donor label of this sample is uncertain. The sequenced material came from PBMCs or T cells enriched from blood (not recorded which). This chain links TRBV5-4 with TRBJ1-3, with D tentatively TRBD1 (6 bases). The chain's CDR3 is CASSLETGYTGNTIYF. DNA for the CDR3: TGTGCCAGCAGCTTGGAGACAGGCTATACTGGAAACACCATATATTTT. Variable domain in full (rest from reference TRBV5-4 and TRBJ1-3): ETGVTQSPTHLIKTRGQQVTLRCSSQSGHNTVSWYQQALGQGPQFIFQYYREEENGRGNFPPRFSGLQFPNYSSELNVNALELDDSALYLCASSLETGYTGNTIYFGEGSWLTVV.